The rows below give T cell receptor beta chains drawn from one sample of a study of T cells in Graves' hyperthyroidism and ophthalmopathy. In TCRdb, the multiplex PCR reads were re-called with MiXCR into one record per CDR3 protein. The repertoire consists of 450,000 to 500,000 distinct CDR3 sequences, with about 20% occurring once and the leading ten covering under 55%. Sequenced input: blood. The receptors were gathered from a woman in her 70s with Graves' ophthalmopathy. The CDR3 runs from the conserved cysteine through the conserved F or W. The D gene is left open where the match is weak. Some rows have no size entry. The others give once, few or many, or a class for an expanded clone.

v_call	j_call	clone_size	d_call	cdr3_aa	cdr3_nt
TRBV6-1	TRBJ1-2	-	-	CASSETAGANYGYTF	TGTGCCAGCAGTGAAACGGCAGGCGCTAACTATGGCTACACCTTC
TRBV3-1	TRBJ1-1	many	-	CASSQQDRNTEAFF	TGTGCCAGCAGCCAACAAGACAGGAACACTGAAGCTTTCTTT
TRBV20-1	TRBJ2-3	-	TRBD2	CSAVSGSESTDTQYF	TGCAGTGCAGTTAGCGGGTCCGAATCCACAGATACGCAGTATTTT
TRBV28	TRBJ2-2	few	TRBD2	CASSLSLGTSGSSGELFF	TGTGCCAGCAGTTTATCCCTCGGGACTAGCGGGAGCTCCGGGGAGCTGTTTTTT
TRBV9	TRBJ1-1	many	-	CASSGGGGRLTEAFF	TGTGCCAGCAGCGGGGGCGGAGGCAGGCTCACTGAAGCTTTCTTT
TRBV7-9	TRBJ2-6	few	-	CASSNRDSGANVLTF	TGTGCCAGCAGTAACAGGGACTCTGGGGCCAACGTCCTGACTTTC
TRBV10-3	TRBJ1-5	-	-	CAISAGPPDSNQPQHF	TGTGCCATCAGTGCCGGACCCCCGGACAGCAATCAGCCCCAGCATTTT
TRBV6-1	TRBJ2-7	few	TRBD2	CASSRAGGFYEQYF	TGTGCCAGCAGCCGAGCGGGAGGGTTCTACGAGCAGTACTTC
TRBV20-1	TRBJ1-1	many	TRBD1	CSARDYRTGSGTEAFF	TGCAGTGCTAGAGACTACAGGACAGGGTCGGGAACTGAAGCTTTCTTT
TRBV12-3/TRBV12-4	TRBJ1-1	many	-	CASSLGIGLLNTEAFF	TGTGCCAGCAGTTTAGGTATAGGACTTTTGAACACTGAAGCTTTCTTT
TRBV5-5	TRBJ2-7	-	-	CASRDTYEQYF	TGTGCCAGCAGGGATACCTACGAGCAGTACTTC
TRBV6-5	TRBJ2-5	few	-	CASSYSLAGMGETQYF	TGTGCCAGCAGTTACTCCCTAGCCGGGATGGGGGAGACCCAGTACTTC
TRBV12-5	TRBJ1-5	few	-	CASGLAGTNQPQHF	TGTGCTAGTGGTTTGGCAGGGACCAATCAGCCCCAGCATTTT
TRBV30	TRBJ1-4	few	-	CAWSRMINEKLFF	TGTGCCTGGAGTAGGATGATCAATGAAAAACTGTTTTTT
TRBV30	TRBJ1-4	-	-	CAWSVKGGGEKLFF	TGTGCCTGGAGTGTGAAAGGGGGGGGTGAAAAACTGTTTTTT
TRBV7-2	TRBJ1-4	few	-	CASSLLGIGEKLFF	TGTGCCAGCAGCTTACTCGGGATAGGTGAAAAACTGTTTTTT
TRBV30	TRBJ1-1	many	-	CAWGHTEAFF	TGTGCCTGGGGACACACTGAAGCTTTCTTT
TRBV7-9	TRBJ2-3	few	TRBD1	CASSLGQGRSDTQYF	TGTGCCAGCAGCTTGGGACAGGGACGCTCAGATACGCAGTATTTT
TRBV19	TRBJ1-1	-	-	CASGAWTEAFF	TGTGCCAGTGGGGCATGGACTGAAGCTTTCTTT
TRBV6-1	TRBJ2-1	few	-	CASSFLSENNEQFF	TGTGCCAGCAGTTTTCTGTCAGAGAACAATGAGCAGTTCTTC
TRBV29-1	TRBJ1-5	-	TRBD1	CSVTGGFDQPQHF	TGCAGCGTCACAGGGGGCTTTGATCAGCCCCAGCATTTT
TRBV20-1	TRBJ1-5	-	TRBD1	CSAPPGTGSQPQHF	TGCAGTGCCCCCCCCGGGACAGGAAGTCAGCCCCAGCATTTT
TRBV2	TRBJ1-6	many	TRBD1	CASRGLRISLQGNNSPLHF	TGTGCCAGCAGGGGCCTTCGGATCTCCCTACAGGGGAATAATTCACCCCTCCACTTT
TRBV6-2/TRBV6-3	TRBJ2-1	few	-	CASRRDGSALREQFF	TGTGCCAGCAGACGGGACGGCTCGGCGTTGAGAGAGCAGTTCTTC
TRBV11-2	TRBJ1-5	few	TRBD1	CASSPLDRAQPQHF	TGTGCCAGCAGTCCCTTAGACAGGGCCCAGCCCCAGCATTTT
TRBV6-2/TRBV6-3	TRBJ1-5	-	TRBD1	CASSMTGGVEPQHF	TGTGCCAGCAGCATGACAGGGGGGGTTGAGCCCCAGCATTTT
TRBV10-2	TRBJ1-1	-	TRBD1	CASRGQGLEAFF	TGCGCCAGCAGGGGACAGGGGTTGGAAGCTTTCTTT
TRBV20-1	TRBJ1-4	-	-	CSANEGREKLFF	TGCAGTGCTAATGAGGGCAGGGAAAAACTGTTTTTT
TRBV30	TRBJ2-7	few	TRBD2	CAWSVIAGSSYEQYF	TGTGCCTGGAGTGTAATAGCGGGAAGCTCCTACGAGCAGTACTTC
TRBV7-9	TRBJ2-2	-	-	CASSPPGTTGELFF	TGTGCCAGCAGCCCCCCCGGGACGACCGGGGAGCTGTTTTTT
TRBV20-1	TRBJ2-5	many	-	CSSTREETQYF	TGCAGCTCAACCAGGGAAGAGACCCAGTACTTC
TRBV20-1	TRBJ1-6	-	TRBD1	CSAQGQGIGSGSPLHF	TGCAGTGCTCAGGGACAGGGTATAGGCAGTGGGTCACCCCTCCACTTT
TRBV20-1	TRBJ2-1	few	-	CSARWTHNEQFF	TGCAGTGCTAGGTGGACTCATAATGAGCAGTTCTTC
TRBV3-1	TRBJ1-3	-	TRBD1	CASSQVNRGPGNTIYF	TGTGCCAGCAGCCAAGTTAACAGGGGGCCTGGAAACACCATATATTTT
TRBV29-1	TRBJ2-1	-	-	CSAHRVSYNEQFF	TGCAGCGCCCACAGGGTTTCCTACAATGAGCAGTTCTTC
TRBV12-3/TRBV12-4	TRBJ2-3	few	TRBD2	CASSLTAGYTDTQYF	TGTGCCAGCAGTTTAACAGCGGGGTACACAGATACGCAGTATTTT
TRBV24-1	TRBJ1-3	-	-	CATSDSFGNTIYF	TGTGCCACCAGTGACTCATTTGGAAACACCATATATTTT
TRBV20-1	TRBJ2-1	few	TRBD2	CSAKIPGTSGRSYNEQFF	TGCAGTGCTAAAATACCCGGGACTAGCGGTCGCTCCTACAATGAGCAGTTCTTC
TRBV12-3/TRBV12-4	TRBJ2-7	few	-	CASSLRGYLYEQYF	TGTGCCAGCAGTTTAAGGGGATATCTTTACGAGCAGTACTTC
TRBV7-3	TRBJ2-1	-	-	CASSLLAGSMNEQFF	TGTGCCAGCAGCTTATTGGCCGGGAGTATGAATGAGCAGTTCTTC
TRBV6-2/TRBV6-3	TRBJ1-5	-	-	CASTLAGIDQPQHF	TGTGCCAGCACCCTAGCAGGGATCGATCAGCCCCAGCATTTT
TRBV28	TRBJ2-2	-	TRBD1	CASSYLGGLGELFF	TGTGCCAGCAGTTACTTAGGGGGCCTCGGGGAGCTGTTTTTT